This TCR beta chain stems from a study of cytomegalovirus exposure and HLA in healthy donors. Study details: The Caucasian-associated ancestry cluster held over 65% of around 380 genotyped donors.

The study's findings and limits: A cluster of highly shared sequence variants was likely a sequencing artifact. Near-uniform donor sequencing depth was presumed by presence/absence analyses.

A multiplex PCR was run with 60 Vbeta primers and 13 Jbeta primers. Sequencing used immunoSEQ multiplex PCR; TCRdb keeps in-frame clones, though not all of them. Among approximately 160,000 clones listed, around 80% were seen once. As to this clone: Its antigen is still unknown.

The specimen was PBMCs. The receptor comes from a woman in her 50s in good health and CMV-seropositive.

The CDR3 DNA reads TGTGCCAGCAGTGGGGCCGGGACAGGGATTAATTGTGGCTACACCTTC. Its translation: CASSGAGTGINCGYTF. V gene TRBV6-1 combines with J gene TRBJ1-2; 9 bases are a match to TRBD1. V trimming: 4 bases; J trimming: 7 bases; junction bases outside the gene matches: 13. The CDR3 contains 16 residues. CDR1 and CDR2 from the germline V gene are MNHNS and SASEGT.